The present entry profiles one TCR beta chain with its context. Its antigen is still unknown. For TCR beta, libraries came from quantitative 5'-RACE with molecular barcodes. TCRdb re-analysed the 5' RACE reads in MiXCR, keeping a single row per CDR3 protein. The sample holds some 840,000 distinct CDR3 sequences, about 12% seen once. These data originate in a study of CD8 T cells in ankylosing spondylitis. Study findings and constraints: Apparently characteristic of ankylosing spondylitis blood was a TCR beta motif (fewer than 10 highly homologous variants).

Sequenced sample: blood, either unsorted or a sorted T cell fraction (not recorded which). The clonotype comes from a male donor with ankylosing spondylitis.

CDR3 in DNA: TGTGCCAGCAGCCCCGGGACTAGCGGGAGATGGAATGAGCAGTTCTTC. Its translation: CASSPGTSGRWNEQFF. This chain links TRBV28 with TRBJ2-1; TRBD2 matches at 14 bases. From germline, CDR1 is MDHEN and CDR2 SYDVKM. The CDR3 sequence is 16 residues long. V trimming: 6 bases; J trimming: 7 bases; junction bases outside the gene matches: 8.